One and the same sample provided the 2 T cell receptor beta chains below, sequenced in a study of cytomegalovirus exposure and HLA in healthy donors. The PCR used 60 Vbeta and 13 Jbeta primers. Generated by immunoSEQ multiplex PCR, the TCRdb table keeps only in-frame clones and is missing some. The data contain some 170,000 clones, roughly four fifths of them singletons. Sequencing was performed on PBMCs. Receptors were obtained from a woman aged 40 to 50 in good health and CMV-seronegative.

V is TRBV6-5 and J is TRBJ2-6; D is perhaps TRBD2 (6 bases). Germline-derived CDR1 and CDR2 are MNHEY and SVGAGI. The CDR3 has 15 amino acids. Trimming stripped 5 bases from V and 4 bases from J, with 12 bases between. CDR3 region: CASSRSGEGANVLTF. Written as DNA, the CDR3 is TGTGCCAGCAGTCGATCGGGGGAAGGGGCCAACGTCCTGACTTTC.

V is TRBV5-4 and J is TRBJ1-4; D is uncertain. Germline V lookup: CDR1 SGHNT, CDR2 YYREEE (reference sequence). CDR3 length: 14 residues. Trimming left V 4 bases short and J 8 bases short, with 15 bases between. The CDR3 reads CASSRDGDGEKLFF. The CDR3 nucleotides are TGTGCCAGCAGCCGAGACGGAGATGGGGAAAAACTGTTTTTT. The variable domain in full, completed from reference TRBV5-4 and TRBJ1-4, reads ETGVTQSPTHLIKTRGQQVTLRCSSQSGHNTVSWYQQALGQGPQFIFQYYREEENGRGNFPPRFSGLQFPNYSSELNVNALELDDSALYLCASSRDGDGEKLFFGSGTQLSVL.